One and the same sample provided the 15 T cell receptor beta chains below, sequenced in a study of blood T cell repertoires in COVID-19. Here immunoSEQ multiplex PCR was the method, and the copy in TCRdb shows in-frame clones only, minus some. This table has about 340,000 clones, around 82% appearing once. Sequencing was done on a sample of peripheral blood. The source is a man under 40 with active or convalescent COVID-19.

The table lists this clone with a few counts. The chain couples TRBV6-5 to TRBJ2-2; D is undetermined. Deletions cut 7 bases from V and 1 base from J, with 13 bases between. CDR1 and CDR2 from the germline V gene are MNHEY and SVGAGI. The CDR3 loop spans 15 amino acids. The CDR3 DNA is TGTGCCAGCAAGCCACTGCGGATGAACACCGGGGAGCTGTTTTTT. This gives the protein CASKPLRMNTGELFF.

V is TRBV21-1 and J is TRBJ2-2; TRBD1, the D gene given by the table, was not confirmed from the DNA. TRBV21-1 is deemed a pseudogene. The CDR3 is 12 amino acids. CDR3 loop: CAGDSYTGELFF. In DNA form, the CDR3 reads TGTGCCGGGGACAGTTACACCGGGGAGCTGTTTTTT.

The rearrangement uses TRBV14 and TRBJ1-2; D gene ambiguous. V was clipped by 2 bases and J by 8 bases, with 15 bases between them. Germline CDR1 SGHDN, CDR2 FVKESK. CDR3 length: 14 amino acids. The CDR3 nucleotides are TGTGCCAGCAGCCAAAACGATCATTCAGAAGGCTACACCTTC. Translation: CASSQNDHSEGYTF.

This clone was found a few times. CDR3 bases: TGTGCCAGCTCACCAGAGAGTTCAGGCTATGGCTACACCTTC. Residues: CASSPESSGYGYTF. The rearrangement joins TRBV18 to TRBJ1-2, with D unclear. V lost 2 bases and J 4 bases, leaving 11 bases between the germline ends. The CDR3 is made up of 14 amino acids. From germline, CDR1 is KGHSH and CDR2 LQKENI.

The V call is TRBV28, the J call TRBJ2-5; perhaps TRBD2 as D (6 bases). Germline loops: CDR1 MDHEN, CDR2 SYDVKM. This CDR3 has 14 residues. V was trimmed by 5 bases and J by 8 bases, leaving 18 bases between them. CDR3 residues: CASSAPGSPGTQYF. In DNA, the CDR3 is TGTGCCAGCAGTGCTCCCGGGAGCCCGGGTACCCAGTACTTC.

The chain is built from TRBV28 and TRBJ2-1; 13 nucleotides align to TRBD2. The CDR3 is made up of 15 amino acids. V shed 3 bases, J shed 9 bases, and the junction held 5 bases outside the gene matches. Germline V gene lookup returns CDR1 MDHEN and CDR2 SYDVKM. The CDR3 DNA follows: TGTGCCAGCAGTTTCACTAGCGGGAGGGAGGGTGAGCAGTTCTTC. This encodes CASSFTSGREGEQFF.

This chain connects TRBV2 to TRBJ2-2; a possible D gene is TRBD1 (6 bases). The ends were cut back, 5 bases at V and 6 bases at J, with 13 bases in the middle. The CDR3 has 14 amino acids. CDR1 SNHLY and CDR2 FYNNEI come from the germline V gene. Written as DNA, the CDR3 is TGTGCCAGCAGTACAGACAGGTTAGCCGGGGAGCTGTTTTTT. It translates to CASSTDRLAGELFF.

The rearrangement joins TRBV5-1 to TRBJ2-7; no clear D. Per germline, CDR1 SGHRS and CDR2 YFSETQ. The CDR3 extends over 13 amino acids. V dropped 2 bases and J dropped 3 bases, with 9 bases sitting between them. In DNA form, the CDR3 reads TGCGCCAGCAGCTTTCCGTCGCGCTACGAGCAGTACTTC. Translating it yields CASSFPSRYEQYF. Variable domain in full (rest from reference TRBV5-1 and TRBJ2-7): KAGVTQTPRYLIKTRGQQVTLSCSPISGHRSVSWYQQTPGQGLQFLFEYFSETQRNKGNFPGRFSGRQFSNSRSEMNVSTLELGDSALYLCASSFPSRYEQYFGPGTRLTVT.

This chain uses TRBV6-2 or TRBV6-3 with TRBJ1-1; perhaps TRBD1 as D (6 bases). This CDR3 region has 15 residues. Trimming removed 6 bases from V and 6 bases from J, with 20 bases in between. CDR1 is MNHEY and CDR2 is SVGEGT in the germline V gene. DNA for the CDR3: TGTGCCAGCAGCCGGACCACCCCAGGGGTCGCTGAAGCTTTCTTT. Protein sequence: CASSRTTPGVAEAFF.

The rearrangement uses TRBV9 and TRBJ1-2; TRBD1 matches at 7 bases. This CDR3 is built from 14 residues. The V segment lost 0 bases and the J segment 3 bases; nucleotides outside the gene matches: 2. In germline, CDR1 is SGDLS, CDR2 YYNGEE. The CDR3 DNA follows: TGTGCCAGCAGCGTAGGGGGGACAGACTATGGCTACACCTTC. This gives the protein CASSVGGTDYGYTF.

The chain is built from TRBV7-9 and TRBJ2-7; no clear D. Germline CDR1 is SEHNR and CDR2 is FQNEAQ (reference sequence). V was trimmed by 1 base and J by 2 bases, leaving 12 bases between them. CDR3 size: 15 residues. CDR3 loop: CASSLVERPTYEQYF. In DNA form, the CDR3 reads TGTGCCAGCAGCTTAGTGGAGCGTCCGACCTACGAGCAGTACTTC.

J is TRBJ1-2 and V is TRBV6-5, with D possibly matching TRBD1 (6 bases). The CDR3 consists of 16 residues. Germline lookup yields CDR1 MNHEY and CDR2 SVGAGI. With 1 base removed from V and 0 bases from J, the gap between germline ends came to 12 bases. CDR3 bases: TGTGCCAGCAGTTACTTCCTGACAGGATCTAACTATGGCTACACCTTC. It encodes CASSYFLTGSNYGYTF.

This clone is a singleton in its sample. V is TRBV2 and J is TRBJ2-6; D is perhaps TRBD2 (5 bases). The germline gives CDR1 SNHLY, CDR2 FYNNEI. This CDR3 has 16 amino acids. V lost 6 bases and J 2 bases, leaving 14 bases between the germline ends. CDR3: CASRLEEAAGANVLTF. CDR3 coding DNA: TGTGCCAGCAGGCTTGAGGAGGCCGCTGGGGCCAACGTCCTGACTTTC.

The rearrangement uses TRBV5-1 and TRBJ2-7; 7 bases are a match to TRBD2. The trim removed 6 bases at V and 7 bases at J, leaving 10 bases unmatched. The CDR3 totals 13 residues. Germline CDR1 and CDR2: SGHRS and YFSETQ. CDR3 protein: CASTQWGGEEQYF. CDR3 DNA: TGCGCCAGCACCCAATGGGGGGGTGAGGAGCAGTACTTC.

CDR3 region: CASSFLGLYNEQFF. CDR3 in DNA: TGTGCCAGCAGTTTCCTGGGGCTCTACAATGAGCAGTTCTTC. This chain joins TRBV28 and TRBJ2-1; D perhaps matches TRBD1 (5 bases). V was shortened by 3 bases and J by 3 bases, with 9 bases between the two germline ends. The CDR3 sequence is 14 residues long. Germline CDR1 is MDHEN and CDR2 is SYDVKM.